This T cell receptor beta chain comes out of a study of blood T cell repertoires in COVID-19 (dated by TCRdb to 2018 to 2020). Regarding the study in general: Collaborator samples came from the United States, Italy and Spain and covered acute and convalescent phases of COVID-19. The samples were drawn from two sources: the first 160 participants of the ongoing ImmuneRACE study, and 1,200 or so subjects contributed by 6 global collaborators. Sample metadata almost always included a de-identified subject ID, COVID-19 status, age in years and sex. The material from the prospective study consisted of cDNA or gDNA derived from T cells, B-cell-depleted T cells, or PBMCs. The repertoires were released in a freely available public database intended as a resource for research on the immune response to SARS-CoV-2. The dataset comprised deeply sampled blood TCRbeta repertoires from subjects exposed to, actively infected with, or recovered from COVID-19. Where HLA class I and class II types were available, the types were taken from metadata supplied by the sample provider, not from assay-based typing. Summary of the overall study and its limitations: The amount of clinical and demographic metadata varied by source and participant and was provided uncurated.

The CDR3 has 15 amino acids, counting the end cysteine and phenylalanine. Only the CDR3 portion is preserved as DNA: 45 bases, with reading frame beginning at the first base. V gives up 4 bases and J gives up 1 base, and the segment between their germline ends measures 13 bases. The germline V gene gives CDR1 as ENHRY and CDR2 as SYGVKD. Notes on this clone: No antigen is known for it. No much larger clone is present one base from it, and per-base qualities are unavailable.

The immunoSEQ Assay, a bias-controlled multiplex PCR, was used to amplify TCRbeta CDR3 regions from genomic DNA. In the authors' own workflow: The number of nucleated cells in each sample was estimated by amplification of reference gene primers within the assay. Sequence reads were collapsed and filtered to measure the absolute abundance of every unique TCRbeta CDR3 rearrangement. Productive Simpson clonality was computed per sample as the square root of Simpson's diversity index over productive rearrangements. This is the immuneACCESS table as TCRdb keeps it, with only in-frame sequences that have V and J called. A part of the clones is gone; compared with another copy, unresolved V genes explain less than half, and the rest is unexplained. V and J calls and clone size are copied from that table; D and trimming were computed from the DNA. For this sample the table gives about 82,000 clones, of which around four fifths were detected only once. The ten top clones hold 15% to 20% of the sample.

Each collaborating institution followed its own protocols to collect whole blood in K2EDTA tubes. Collaborator samples were shipped for TCRbeta analysis as frozen whole blood, isolated PBMCs, or DNA extracted from either sample type. The chain couples TRBV10-3 to TRBJ1-1; the D gene is perhaps TRBD1, on 5 matching bases. This TCR came from an elderly man with active or convalescent COVID-19. The sample taken for sequencing was peripheral blood. In nucleotide form, the sequence is TGTGCCATCAGTGCGAGTTTCACAGGGAACACTGAAGCTTTCTTT. The resulting protein is CAISASFTGNTEAFF.